Listed below are T cell receptor beta chains from one sample, sequenced in a study of blood T cells in healthy people across ages. TCRdb fed the 5' RACE reads into MiXCR, producing one record per CDR3 protein. The table shows around 1,800,000 distinct CDR3 sequences, with around 42% occurring only once. Sequencing used blood. Every receptor here comes from a human donor in good health. Both conserved end residues are part of each CDR3. D genes are given only for firm matches. The size entry is marked missing in some rows and otherwise reads once, few, many or a size class.

clone size: few; D gene: -; J gene: TRBJ2-1; V gene: TRBV3-1; CDR3 protein: CASSLLRDTEQFF; CDR3 DNA: TGTGCCAGCAGCCTTCTTCGGGACACCGAGCAGTTCTTC
clone size: -; D gene: -; J gene: TRBJ2-5; V gene: TRBV4-2; CDR3 protein: CASSQSGGLVYGQYF; CDR3 DNA: TGTGCCAGCAGCCAAAGTGGAGGGTTAGTCTACGGGCAGTACTTC
clone size: once; D gene: -; J gene: TRBJ1-5; V gene: TRBV3-1; CDR3 protein: CASSQLAGGNQPQHF; CDR3 DNA: TGTGCCAGCAGCCAACTCGCGGGTGGCAATCAGCCCCAGCATTTT
clone size: few; D gene: -; J gene: TRBJ1-4; V gene: TRBV5-1; CDR3 protein: CASSPSREYNEKLFF; CDR3 DNA: TGCGCCAGCAGCCCCTCTCGGGAGTATAATGAAAAACTGTTTTTT
clone size: -; D gene: TRBD1; J gene: TRBJ1-4; V gene: TRBV20-1; CDR3 protein: CSARDLRRGLEKLFF; CDR3 DNA: TGCAGTGCTAGAGATCTCAGGAGGGGGCTCGAAAAACTGTTTTTT
clone size: -; D gene: -; J gene: TRBJ2-5; V gene: TRBV12-3/TRBV12-4; CDR3 protein: CASRTIGIPQETQYF; CDR3 DNA: TGTGCCAGCAGAACAATCGGGATTCCACAAGAGACCCAGTACTTC
clone size: -; D gene: -; J gene: TRBJ2-1; V gene: TRBV5-6; CDR3 protein: CASSSGTGYTEQFF; CDR3 DNA: TGTGCCAGCAGCTCCGGAACAGGGTACACTGAGCAGTTCTTC
clone size: once; D gene: -; J gene: TRBJ2-7; V gene: TRBV15; CDR3 protein: CATSRDLAADSTSYEQYF; CDR3 DNA: TGTGCCACCAGCAGAGATCTAGCAGCAGACAGTACTTCCTACGAGCAGTACTTC
clone size: few; D gene: TRBD1; J gene: TRBJ2-3; V gene: TRBV4-3; CDR3 protein: CASSRLQGPSDTQYF; CDR3 DNA: TGCGCCAGCAGCCGCTTACAGGGGCCCTCGGATACGCAGTATTTT
clone size: -; D gene: -; J gene: TRBJ1-2; V gene: TRBV4-1; CDR3 protein: CASSQDGGSLVYGYTF; CDR3 DNA: TGCGCCAGCAGCCAGGATGGGGGGTCATTGGTCTATGGCTACACCTTC
clone size: -; D gene: TRBD2; J gene: TRBJ2-7; V gene: TRBV27; CDR3 protein: CASSSPGTSGYYNEQYF; CDR3 DNA: TGTGCCAGCAGTTCCCCGGGGACTAGCGGTTACTACAATGAGCAGTACTTC
clone size: -; D gene: TRBD1; J gene: TRBJ1-2; V gene: TRBV29-1; CDR3 protein: CSVAPYRDRGYGYTF; CDR3 DNA: TGCAGCGTTGCCCCTTACCGGGACAGGGGTTATGGCTACACCTTC
clone size: many; D gene: TRBD2; J gene: TRBJ2-1; V gene: TRBV20-1; CDR3 protein: CSAMGLAGGLYNEQFF; CDR3 DNA: TGCAGTGCTATGGGACTAGCGGGGGGACTCTACAATGAGCAGTTCTTC
clone size: -; D gene: -; J gene: TRBJ2-5; V gene: TRBV28; CDR3 protein: CASSLSVTIEETQYF; CDR3 DNA: TGTGCCAGCAGTTTGTCAGTGACTATAGAAGAGACCCAGTACTTC
clone size: few; D gene: TRBD1; J gene: TRBJ1-2; V gene: TRBV6-1; CDR3 protein: CASAPLGQGDLMHYGYTF; CDR3 DNA: TGTGCCAGCGCTCCCCTCGGGCAGGGGGATCTTATGCACTATGGCTACACCTTC
clone size: once; D gene: -; J gene: TRBJ2-6; V gene: TRBV5-1; CDR3 protein: CASSNIGGRTGANVLTF; CDR3 DNA: TGCGCCAGCAGTAATATTGGAGGGAGGACTGGGGCCAACGTCCTGACTTTC
clone size: few; D gene: -; J gene: TRBJ2-7; V gene: TRBV11-2; CDR3 protein: CASSSIALAKNKSYEQYF; CDR3 DNA: TGTGCCAGCAGCTCAATCGCATTAGCGAAGAATAAGTCCTACGAGCAGTACTTC
clone size: few; D gene: -; J gene: TRBJ2-1; V gene: TRBV12-3/TRBV12-4; CDR3 protein: CASSLFPANKDEQFF; CDR3 DNA: TGTGCCAGCAGTTTGTTCCCCGCTAATAAAGATGAGCAGTTCTTC
clone size: few; D gene: -; J gene: TRBJ1-2; V gene: TRBV13; CDR3 protein: CASSSSTAAFSGYTF; CDR3 DNA: TGTGCCAGCAGCTCTTCGACAGCCGCCTTCTCAGGCTACACCTTC
clone size: -; D gene: -; J gene: TRBJ1-2; V gene: TRBV7-2; CDR3 protein: CASAEHHRDSGGYTF; CDR3 DNA: TGTGCCAGCGCCGAGCACCATAGGGATAGTGGTGGCTACACCTTC
clone size: once; D gene: -; J gene: TRBJ1-3; V gene: TRBV20-1; CDR3 protein: CSAKHSPGVSGNTIYF; CDR3 DNA: TGCAGTGCTAAGCATTCTCCCGGCGTCTCTGGAAACACCATATATTTT
clone size: -; D gene: -; J gene: TRBJ2-1; V gene: TRBV29-1; CDR3 protein: CSVGGRSSYNEQFF; CDR3 DNA: TGCAGCGTTGGAGGACGAAGCTCCTACAATGAGCAGTTCTTC
clone size: -; D gene: TRBD2; J gene: TRBJ2-7; V gene: TRBV4-3; CDR3 protein: CASSQGWEGSYEQYF; CDR3 DNA: TGCGCCAGCAGCCAAGGTTGGGAGGGGAGTTACGAGCAGTACTTC
clone size: -; D gene: -; J gene: TRBJ1-6; V gene: TRBV20-1; CDR3 protein: CSARVPFDGRSPLHF; CDR3 DNA: TGCAGTGCTAGAGTGCCATTCGACGGACGATCACCCCTCCACTTT
clone size: -; D gene: TRBD1; J gene: TRBJ1-2; V gene: TRBV6-5; CDR3 protein: CASSSRDRAHGYTF; CDR3 DNA: TGTGCCAGCAGTTCCAGGGACAGGGCACATGGCTACACCTTC
clone size: -; D gene: -; J gene: TRBJ2-7; V gene: TRBV4-2; CDR3 protein: CASSQKLPGSYEQYF; CDR3 DNA: TGTGCCAGCAGCCAAAAGCTCCCAGGGAGCTACGAGCAGTACTTC
clone size: -; D gene: -; J gene: TRBJ1-6; V gene: TRBV9; CDR3 protein: CASSFQDSYNSPLHF; CDR3 DNA: TGTGCCAGCAGCTTTCAAGACTCCTATAATTCACCCCTCCACTTT
clone size: many; D gene: -; J gene: TRBJ2-1; V gene: TRBV24-1; CDR3 protein: CATSDPAGDTHYNEQFF; CDR3 DNA: TGTGCCACCAGTGATCCCGCCGGTGACACCCACTACAATGAGCAGTTCTTC
clone size: -; D gene: -; J gene: TRBJ1-2; V gene: TRBV4-2; CDR3 protein: CASSQRVGNYGYTF; CDR3 DNA: TGTGCCAGCAGCCAGAGGGTCGGAAACTATGGCTACACCTTC
clone size: -; D gene: -; J gene: TRBJ2-7; V gene: TRBV7-2; CDR3 protein: CASSFGKQGGYEQYF; CDR3 DNA: TGTGCCAGCAGCTTTGGCAAGCAGGGCGGCTACGAGCAGTACTTC
clone size: few; D gene: -; J gene: TRBJ2-3; V gene: TRBV4-2; CDR3 protein: CASSQDTKDTQYF; CDR3 DNA: TGTGCCAGCAGCCAGGACACTAAAGATACGCAGTATTTT
clone size: few; D gene: -; J gene: TRBJ2-4; V gene: TRBV12-3/TRBV12-4; CDR3 protein: CASTEALQRFGAKNIQYF; CDR3 DNA: TGTGCCAGCACCGAGGCTCTTCAAAGGTTCGGAGCCAAAAACATTCAGTACTTC
clone size: few; D gene: -; J gene: TRBJ1-2; V gene: TRBV6-4; CDR3 protein: CASSDFPGPISGYTF; CDR3 DNA: TGTGCCAGCAGTGACTTCCCAGGGCCCATATCTGGCTACACCTTC
clone size: few; D gene: -; J gene: TRBJ2-1; V gene: TRBV6-2/TRBV6-3; CDR3 protein: CASDEGGLPQFF; CDR3 DNA: TGTGCCAGCGATGAGGGGGGACTTCCACAGTTCTTC
clone size: -; D gene: TRBD1; J gene: TRBJ1-1; V gene: TRBV29-1; CDR3 protein: CSVEKGGNTEAFF; CDR3 DNA: TGCAGCGTTGAGAAAGGGGGCAACACTGAAGCTTTCTTT
clone size: -; D gene: TRBD2; J gene: TRBJ2-7; V gene: TRBV20-1; CDR3 protein: CSARDPGASGGNEQYF; CDR3 DNA: TGCAGTGCTAGAGACCCTGGGGCTAGCGGGGGCAACGAGCAGTACTTC
clone size: -; D gene: -; J gene: TRBJ1-2; V gene: TRBV7-2; CDR3 protein: CASSQEGWNYGYTF; CDR3 DNA: TGTGCCAGCAGCCAGGAGGGGTGGAACTATGGCTACACCTTC
clone size: once; D gene: -; J gene: TRBJ2-1; V gene: TRBV6-6; CDR3 protein: CASSYWADNEQFF; CDR3 DNA: TGTGCCAGCAGTTACTGGGCAGACAATGAGCAGTTCTTC
clone size: few; D gene: TRBD1; J gene: TRBJ2-7; V gene: TRBV18; CDR3 protein: CASSPNFGTGGREQYF; CDR3 DNA: TGTGCCAGCTCACCAAATTTTGGGACAGGGGGCCGCGAGCAGTACTTC
clone size: -; D gene: -; J gene: TRBJ2-3; V gene: TRBV9; CDR3 protein: CASSVEASTDTQYF; CDR3 DNA: TGTGCCAGCAGCGTGGAGGCTAGCACAGATACGCAGTATTTT
clone size: -; D gene: -; J gene: TRBJ1-1; V gene: TRBV5-1; CDR3 protein: CASSLDAGFAEAFF; CDR3 DNA: TGCGCCAGCAGCTTGGATGCAGGGTTCGCTGAAGCTTTCTTT
clone size: -; D gene: TRBD1; J gene: TRBJ2-2; V gene: TRBV7-2; CDR3 protein: CASSQRQGDSGELFF; CDR3 DNA: TGTGCCAGCAGCCAACGACAGGGAGACTCCGGGGAGCTGTTTTTT
clone size: -; D gene: TRBD1; J gene: TRBJ2-4; V gene: TRBV5-1; CDR3 protein: CASSLFRGKLGNIQYF; CDR3 DNA: TGCGCCAGCAGCTTGTTCAGGGGGAAGCTGGGAAACATTCAGTACTTC
clone size: -; D gene: -; J gene: TRBJ1-5; V gene: TRBV12-3/TRBV12-4; CDR3 protein: CASSFHPGQPQHF; CDR3 DNA: TGTGCCAGCAGTTTTCACCCAGGTCAGCCCCAGCATTTT
clone size: few; D gene: -; J gene: TRBJ2-1; V gene: TRBV7-3; CDR3 protein: CASSIARGSSYNEQFF; CDR3 DNA: TGTGCCAGCAGCATCGCAAGGGGCTCCTCCTACAATGAGCAGTTCTTC